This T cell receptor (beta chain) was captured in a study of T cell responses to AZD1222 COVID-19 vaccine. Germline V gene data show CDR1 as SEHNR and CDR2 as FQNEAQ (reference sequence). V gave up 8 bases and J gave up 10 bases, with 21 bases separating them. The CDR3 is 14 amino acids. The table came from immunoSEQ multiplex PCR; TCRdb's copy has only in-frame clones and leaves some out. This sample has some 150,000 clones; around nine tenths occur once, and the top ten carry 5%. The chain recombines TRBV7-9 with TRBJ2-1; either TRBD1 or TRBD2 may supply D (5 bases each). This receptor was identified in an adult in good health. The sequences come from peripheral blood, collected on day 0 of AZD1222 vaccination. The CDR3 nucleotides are TGTGCCAGCCGCCGGGACCAATCCCCCGGGGAGCAGTTCTTC. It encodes CASRRDQSPGEQFF.